Below are 30 T cell receptor beta chains sequenced from a single sample in a study of blood T cell repertoires in COVID-19. Here immunoSEQ multiplex PCR was the method, and the copy in TCRdb shows in-frame clones only, minus some. The table lists over 50,000 clones, around 73% of them singletons. Source material: peripheral blood. These receptors were taken from a man older than 75 with active or convalescent COVID-19.

The J gene is TRBJ2-3, the V gene TRBV7-7; 10 bases map to TRBD2. From germline, CDR1 is SSHAT and CDR2 FNYEAQ (reference sequence). CDR3 size: 15 residues. V was clipped by 5 bases and J by 2 bases; unmatched bases: 4. The CDR3 region is CASSKAGGITDTQYF. In DNA, the CDR3 is TGTGCCAGCAGCAAAGCGGGGGGGATCACAGATACGCAGTATTTT.

The rearrangement uses TRBV6-2 or TRBV6-3 and TRBJ1-2; 9 bases agree with TRBD1. Germline loops: CDR1 MNHEY, CDR2 SVGEGT. The V segment lost 7 bases and the J segment 7 bases; nucleotides outside the gene matches: 13. The CDR3 runs 15 residues. The chain's CDR3 is CASTPVDRGVAGYTF. CDR3 DNA: TGTGCCAGCACCCCGGTGGACAGGGGAGTAGCTGGCTACACCTTC.

This clone turned up a few times. The rearrangement uses TRBV5-4 and TRBJ2-1; a possible D gene is TRBD2 (6 bases). This CDR3 has 15 residues. Trimming removed 0 bases from V and 4 bases from J, with 11 bases in between. Germline V lookup: CDR1 SGHNT, CDR2 YYREEE (reference sequence). CDR3 sequence: CASSLGTTAYNEQFF. CDR3 in DNA: TGTGCCAGCAGCTTGGGGACTACCGCATACAATGAGCAGTTCTTC.

This chain uses TRBV10-1 with TRBJ2-1; D perhaps matches TRBD1 (7 bases). The germline V and J ends were trimmed by 2 bases and 5 bases, with 16 bases remaining between them. CDR3 length: 16 amino acids. Germline values: CDR1 WNHNN, CDR2 SYGVQD (reference sequence). CDR3 nucleotides: TGCGCCAGCAGTGAGCCTGACAGGGCGGGGCACAATGAGCAGTTCTTC. Amino acids: CASSEPDRAGHNEQFF.

The chain has TRBV7-9 and TRBJ2-1; 12 positions match TRBD2. This CDR3 contains 15 residues. V lost 2 bases and J lost 10; bases outside the gene matches: 6. Per the germline V gene, CDR1 is SEHNR and CDR2 is FQNEAQ (reference sequence). CDR3 residues: CASSLLAGGQGEQFF. The CDR3 nucleotides are TGTGCCAGCAGCTTACTAGCGGGAGGGCAGGGCGAGCAGTTCTTC.

CDR3 coding DNA: TGTGCCAGCAGCCTCGGGGGAAACCCGGCCACTTATGGCTACACCTTC. It is translated as CASSLGGNPATYGYTF. The chain has TRBV11-2 and TRBJ1-2; tentatively, D is TRBD1 (5 bases). Germline V gene sequence: CDR1 SGHAT, CDR2 FQNNGV. The germline V and J ends were trimmed by 5 bases and 5 bases, with 21 bases remaining between them. This CDR3 comprises 16 residues.

The rearrangement links TRBV7-2 to TRBJ1-6, with D tentatively TRBD1 (6 bases). V was trimmed by 4 bases and J by 17 bases, leaving 18 bases between them. CDR1 is SGHTA, CDR2 FQGNSA, per germline. The CDR3 totals 13 residues. CDR3 sequence reads: CASSSRGGQKIHF. Here the CDR3 DNA reads TGTGCCAGCAGCTCGAGAGGGGGACAAAAAATCCACTTT.

The chain employs TRBV9 and TRBJ2-3; no clear D gene. The length of the CDR3 is 14 residues. Germline values: CDR1 SGDLS, CDR2 YYNGEE. The V end lost 2 bases, the J end lost 4 bases, and 11 bases lay between the germline ends. In DNA, the CDR3 is TGTGCCAGCAGCGTGGAGCCCCTGGCAGATACGCAGTATTTT. As protein: CASSVEPLADTQYF.

The genes are TRBV9 and TRBJ1-4; 8 bases are shared with TRBD1. Trimming took 5 bases from V and 8 from J; bases not matched to a gene: 14. Germline V lookup: CDR1 SGDLS, CDR2 YYNGEE. The CDR3 loop spans 16 amino acids. CDR3 amino acids: CASSIDRTGTGEKLFF. The DNA for the CDR3 is TGTGCCAGCAGTATAGACCGGACAGGGACAGGCGAAAAACTGTTTTTT.

This chain uses TRBV19 with TRBJ2-3; D is possibly TRBD2 (6 bases). Germline assignment: CDR1 LNHDA and CDR2 SQIVND (reference sequence). Trimming removed 3 bases from V and 3 bases from J, with 16 bases in between. CDR3 length: 16 residues. CDR3 in DNA: TGTGCCAGTAGTATGTGCACGGGGGTGTGGACAGATACGCAGTATTTT. Translating gives CASSMCTGVWTDTQYF.

The gene calls are TRBV19 and TRBJ2-7, with 8 bases lining up with TRBD1. The ends lost 1 base at V and 5 bases at J; junction bases unmatched: 13. The CDR3 consists of 17 residues. Germline CDR1 is LNHDA and CDR2 is SQIVND (reference sequence). CDR3 nucleotides: TGTGCCAGTAGTATAGCCGTGACCAGGGGGCTAATGGACGAGCAGTACTTC. Protein product: CASSIAVTRGLMDEQYF. Complete variable domain (other parts from reference TRBV19 and TRBJ2-7): DGGITQSPKYLFRKEGQNVTLSCEQNLNHDAMYWYRQDPGQGLRLIYYSQIVNDFQKGDIAEGYSVSREKKESFPLTVTSAQKNPTAFYLCASSIAVTRGLMDEQYFGPGTRLTVT.

CDR3 bases: TGTGCCAGCAGCGTAGAGTCCAGGGTGGAGACCCAGTACTTC. It specifies CASSVESRVETQYF. The chain carries TRBV9 and TRBJ2-5, with TRBD1 as a possible D gene (5 bases). Germline CDR1 SGDLS, CDR2 YYNGEE. V lost 0 bases, J lost 5 bases, and 11 bases lay in between. The CDR3 totals 14 residues.

In regard to this clone: Other nucleotide sequences from this sample produce the same CDR3. This chain connects TRBV4-3 to TRBJ2-7, with 7 positions matching TRBD2. Trimming cost V 1 base and J 0 bases; bases outside gene matches: 6. The V gene's germline CDR1 is LGHNA and CDR2 YSLEER. CDR3 length equals 16 residues. The DNA of the CDR3 is TGCGCCAGCAGCCAAGTGGCTAGCGGTTTCTCCTACGAGCAGTACTTC. Translation: CASSQVASGFSYEQYF.

Only a few counts were recorded for this clone. The CDR3 nucleotides are TGTGCCAGCAGGATCGTAGGGGGGGCCATGTACGAGCAGTACTTC. Translated, it gives CASRIVGGAMYEQYF. This chain uses TRBV6-5 with TRBJ2-7; maybe TRBD2 (7 bases). V was cut by 6 bases and J by 4 bases, with 19 bases left in between. This CDR3 is 15 amino acids long. Looked up from germline, CDR1 is MNHEY and CDR2 is SVGAGI.

V usage is TRBV4-2 and J usage is TRBJ2-2; D is unclear. CDR3 size: 16 residues. V was cut by 0 bases and J by 4 bases, with 12 bases left in between. Looked up from germline, CDR1 is LGHNA and CDR2 is YNFKEQ. The CDR3 loop reads CASSQDLSWATGELFF. In DNA, the CDR3 is TGTGCCAGCAGCCAAGATCTGTCTTGGGCCACCGGGGAGCTGTTTTTT.

The rearrangement uses TRBV30 and TRBJ2-3; 9 bases align to TRBD1. V lost 7 bases, J lost 3 bases, and 8 bases stayed unmatched. The CDR3 loop spans 14 amino acids. Per the germline V gene, CDR1 is GTSNPN and CDR2 is SVGIG (reference sequence). CDR3 in DNA: TGTGCCTCAACGCGACAGGGGGTGACAGATACGCAGTATTTT. It is translated as CASTRQGVTDTQYF. Together with reference TRBV30 and TRBJ2-3, the CDR3 gives the full variable domain: SQTIHQWPATLVQPVGSPLSLECTVEGTSNPNLYWYRQAAGRGLQLLFYSVGIGQISSEVPQNLSASRPQDRQFILSSKKLLLSDSGFYLCASTRQGVTDTQYFGPGTRLTVL.

This rearrangement joins TRBV5-1 to TRBJ2-5; 7 positions agree with TRBD2. After removal of 4 bases from V and 2 bases from J, the junction contained 5 bases not matched to a gene. Germline V CDR1 and CDR2: SGHRS, YFSETQ. CDR3 size: 14 residues. This chain's CDR3 is CASSNRLAQETQYF. In nucleotides, the CDR3 is TGCGCCAGCAGCAACCGACTAGCACAAGAGACCCAGTACTTC.

The chain is built from TRBV24-1 and TRBJ2-2; D is possibly TRBD2 (6 bases). The CDR3 has 14 residues. V lost 0 bases, J lost 5 bases, and 6 bases lay in between. Looked up from germline, CDR1 is KGHDR and CDR2 is SFDVKD. The CDR3 loop is CATSDLRGTGELFF. The CDR3 region has the DNA TGTGCCACCAGTGATTTGCGGGGGACCGGGGAGCTGTTTTTT.

This sequence joins TRBV19 and TRBJ1-1, with unresolved D. Deletions cut 4 bases from V and 10 bases from J, with 7 bases between. CDR1 LNHDA and CDR2 SQIVND come from the germline V gene (reference sequence). CDR3 size: 10 residues. The CDR3 DNA follows: TGTGCCAGTAGTAGGCAGCGAGCTTTCTTT. Translating it yields CASSRQRAFF.

This clone was seen more than once but under ten times. The chain couples TRBV27 to TRBJ2-3, with D possibly matching TRBD1 (5 bases). Trimming took off 5 bases at V and 5 bases at J, with 14 bases between the two ends. Germline CDR1 MNHEY, CDR2 SMNVEV (reference sequence). This CDR3 is built from 14 residues. This chain's CDR3 is CASSPSTQGDTQYF. The CDR3 nucleotides are TGTGCCAGCAGTCCATCGACTCAGGGAGATACGCAGTATTTT.

CDR3 loop: CASRGTSYEQYF. DNA for the CDR3: TGTGCCAGCAGAGGGACTTCCTACGAGCAGTACTTC. The chain employs TRBV6-6 and TRBJ2-7; D might be TRBD2 (6 bases). Between the trimmed V and J ends, which lost 6 bases and 1 base, there was a span of 7 bases. Germline CDR1 and CDR2: MNHNY and SVGAGI (reference sequence). The CDR3 is made up of 12 amino acids.

The J gene is TRBJ2-1, the V gene TRBV7-8; D is unresolved. The CDR3 is 15 residues long. Trimming took 6 bases from V and 0 from J, leaving 12 bases between them. The germline CDR1 and CDR2 sequences are SGHVS and FQNEAQ. Written as DNA, the CDR3 is TGTGCCAGCAGACAAACAGAGAGCTCCTACAATGAGCAGTTCTTC. As protein: CASRQTESSYNEQFF.

This clone has only one observation. This rearrangement joins TRBV10-3 to TRBJ2-2; D possibly corresponds to TRBD2 (6 bases). CDR1 is ENHRY, CDR2 SYGVKD, per germline. This CDR3 is 16 amino acids long. V lost 2 bases and J lost 1, with 11 bases in between. DNA for the CDR3: TGTGCCATCAGTGAGAGAGGGACTTTGAACACCGGGGAGCTGTTTTTT. Residues: CAISERGTLNTGELFF.

V and J are TRBV9 and TRBJ2-7; 7 nucleotides line up with TRBD1. CDR1 is SGDLS and CDR2 is YYNGEE in the germline V gene. V was clipped by 0 bases and J by 0 bases; unmatched bases: 15. The CDR3 totals 19 residues. CDR3 protein: CASSVGPTTGMITSYEQYF. As DNA, the CDR3 is TGTGCCAGCAGCGTAGGGCCTACGACAGGGATGATTACCTCCTACGAGCAGTACTTC. The entire variable domain, with the rest obtained from reference TRBV9 and TRBJ2-7, is as follows: DSGVTQTPKHLITATGQRVTLRCSPRSGDLSVYWYQQSLDQGLQFLIQYYNGEERAKGNILERFSAQQFPDLHSELNLSSLELGDSALYFCASSVGPTTGMITSYEQYFGPGTRLTVT.

This clone showed up many times. CDR3: CASSSTQGANSPLHF. The CDR3 DNA reads as TGTGCCAGCAGCTCCACACAGGGGGCAAATTCACCCCTCCACTTT. V gene TRBV7-9 combines with J gene TRBJ1-6; TRBD1 agrees at 9 bases. The CDR3 spans 15 residues. V trimming: 4 bases; J trimming: 7 bases; junction bases outside the gene matches: 5. Germline CDR1 reads SEHNR; CDR2 reads FQNEAQ (reference sequence).

The rearrangement links TRBV7-9 to TRBJ2-1, with TRBD2 matching over 15 bases. The J segment lost 4 bases and the V segment lost 6 bases, leaving 10 bases of the junction unmatched. This CDR3 region has 18 residues. Germline CDR1 and CDR2: SEHNR and FQNEAQ (reference sequence). CDR3 sequence (DNA): TGTGCCAGCAGTGGACTAGCGGGGGGGCCCGCTACATACAATGAGCAGTTCTTC. This gives the protein CASSGLAGGPATYNEQFF.

The V call is TRBV7-3, the J call TRBJ1-2; D perhaps matches TRBD1 (6 bases). The germline CDR1 and CDR2 sequences are SGHTA and FQGTGA. The V gene lost 2 bases and the J gene lost 4 bases, with 8 bases spanning the gap. The CDR3 has 13 residues. CDR3 nucleotide sequence: TGTGCCAGCAGCTTATTAGGGGGCTATGGCTACACCTTC. Amino acids: CASSLLGGYGYTF.

The J gene is TRBJ2-2, the V gene TRBV29-1; the D is unclear. V dropped 5 bases and J dropped 7 bases, with 11 bases sitting between them. The CDR3 sequence is 12 residues long. Germline lookup yields CDR1 SQVTM and CDR2 ANQGSEA. CDR3 residues: CSVSLLYGELFF. The CDR3 DNA is TGCAGCGTTTCCTTGTTATACGGGGAGCTGTTTTTT.

The J gene is TRBJ2-7, the V gene TRBV14; D is uncertain. The V gene's germline CDR1 is SGHDN and CDR2 FVKESK. V lost 8 bases and J 2 bases, leaving 7 bases between the germline ends. The CDR3 runs 11 residues. The CDR3 loop is CASAVAYEQYF. The DNA for the CDR3 is TGTGCCAGCGCGGTGGCCTACGAGCAGTACTTC.

This chain uses TRBV12-3 or TRBV12-4 with TRBJ2-2; D uncertain. Trimming shortened V by 4 bases and J by 8 bases, and 8 bases separated the two germline ends. CDR3 length: 12 residues. The CDR3 sequence: CASSYSVGELFF. The CDR3 DNA reads TGTGCCAGCAGTTACTCGGTTGGGGAGCTGTTTTTT.